Described below is a single T cell receptor (beta chain) sequence and its context. These data come from a study of blood T cell repertoires in COVID-19. Two negative PCRs, clearance, or symptom resolution had been documented for recovered Cohort 3 donors. In germline, CDR1 is SGHDT, CDR2 YYEEEE. This CDR3 has 12 amino acids. The V gene lost 4 bases and the J gene lost 6 bases, with 10 bases spanning the gap. Assay used: immunoSEQ multiplex PCR; TCRdb lists only in-frame clones, some missing. This table holds approximately 170,000 clones, 84% found once. The gene calls are TRBV5-6 and TRBJ1-1; D is uncertain. This TCR derives from a man aged 50-60 years who had recovered from COVID-19. Sequencing was done on a sample of PBMCs or T cells enriched from blood (not recorded which). CDR3 amino acids: CASSASSAEAFF. As DNA, the CDR3 is TGTGCCAGCAGCGCCTCTTCGGCTGAAGCTTTCTTT.